The TCR beta chain under discussion was sequenced for a study of identical twins. TCRdb re-called the 5' RACE reads through MiXCR, storing one row per CDR3 protein. Among about 700,000 distinct CDR3 sequences, 8% to 9% were seen once, and the ten largest hold about 0.98%. The same sample was also studied in work on yellow fever vaccine responses in identical twins.

This clonotype was obtained from a woman aged 18-35 years in good health. The sample was PBMCs.

Here the CDR3 reads CASRSGTSGRRYNEQFF. CDR3 in DNA: TGTGCCAGCCGTTCCGGGACTAGCGGGAGGAGGTACAATGAGCAGTTCTTC. The chain carries TRBV27 and TRBJ2-1; TRBD2 agrees at 15 bases. Germline V gene lookup returns CDR1 MNHEY and CDR2 SMNVEV (reference sequence). The J segment lost 4 bases and the V segment lost 8 bases, leaving 9 bases of the junction unmatched. The CDR3 consists of 17 residues.